This T cell receptor beta chain was sequenced for a study of PD-1 blockade in mismatch repair-deficient tumors. TCRdb keeps only in-frame clones here, not all; method: immunoSEQ multiplex PCR. Among 9,000 to 10,000 clones listed, about nine tenths were seen once. This CDR3 comprises 14 residues. Germline-derived CDR1 and CDR2 are MDHEN and SYDVKM. Trimming shortened V by 7 bases and J by 6 bases, and 18 bases separated the two germline ends. Regarding time point: approximately ten-day in vitro stimulation with candidate neoantigen peptide 3. More than five ELISpot-reactive neoantigen peptides each drove a 10-day in vitro stimulation. With respect to this clone: Its antigen is not identified.

The TCR comes from an adult with mismatch repair-deficient cancer. The specimen comprised cells cultured in vitro, sampled from a patient treated with pembrolizumab. The chain uses TRBV28 and TRBJ1-2; D might be TRBD1 (6 bases). The CDR3 bases are TGTGCCAGCAAAGGGTTCCAGGGGCCGGATGGCTACACCTTC. Encoded protein: CASKGFQGPDGYTF.